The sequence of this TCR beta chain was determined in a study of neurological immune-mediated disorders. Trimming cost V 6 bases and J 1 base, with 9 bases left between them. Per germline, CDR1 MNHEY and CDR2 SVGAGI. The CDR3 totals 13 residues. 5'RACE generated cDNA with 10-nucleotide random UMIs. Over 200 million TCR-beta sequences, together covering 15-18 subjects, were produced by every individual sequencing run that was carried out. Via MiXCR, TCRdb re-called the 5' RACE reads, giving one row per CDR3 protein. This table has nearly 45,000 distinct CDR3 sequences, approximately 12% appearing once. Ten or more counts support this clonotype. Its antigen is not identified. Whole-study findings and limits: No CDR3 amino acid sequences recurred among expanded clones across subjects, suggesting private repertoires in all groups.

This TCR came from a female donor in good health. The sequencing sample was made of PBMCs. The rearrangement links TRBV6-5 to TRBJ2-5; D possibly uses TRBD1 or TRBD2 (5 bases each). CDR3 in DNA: TGTGCCAGCAGCCCCGGGGCCCAAGAGACCCAGTACTTC. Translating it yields CASSPGAQETQYF.